The 11 T cell receptor beta chains listed next were all sequenced from one sample in a study of OX40 agonist ivuxolimab in advanced cancers. Here immunoSEQ multiplex PCR was the method, and the copy in TCRdb shows in-frame clones only, minus some. Among some 54,000 clones listed, 70% to 90% were seen once. This sample comprised CD4+ or CD8+ T cells sorted from blood, obtained in a trial of the OX40 agonist ivuxolimab. Receptor source: an adult with an advanced solid tumor such as melanoma, head and neck, liver or kidney cancer.

V usage is TRBV5-6 and J usage is TRBJ2-6; no clear D. Germline CDR1 and CDR2: SGHDT and YYEEEE. CDR3 length: 16 amino acids. V lost 4 bases to trimming and J lost 1 base, with 12 bases between them. CDR3 sequence (DNA): TGTGCCAGCAGCCTTCCTGGGGTGTCTGGGGCCAACGTCCTGACTTTC. Amino acids: CASSLPGVSGANVLTF.

The V and J genes are TRBV2 and TRBJ2-1, with D uncertain. Germline V CDR1 and CDR2: SNHLY, FYNNEI. CDR3 length equals 13 residues. The ends were cut back, 6 bases at V and 4 bases at J, with 10 bases in the middle. The chain's CDR3 is CASSDGLYNEQFF. The CDR3 nucleotides are TGTGCCAGCAGCGATGGGCTATACAATGAGCAGTTCTTC.

This clone showed up just a few times. The V call is TRBV11-2, the J call TRBJ1-2; D call uncertain. Germline V gene sequence: CDR1 SGHAT, CDR2 FQNNGV. V was cut by 1 base and J by 4 bases, with 10 bases left in between. This CDR3 spans 14 amino acids. CDR3 DNA sequence: TGTGCCAGCAGCTTAGGGGATGGGTTCTATGGCTACACCTTC. Amino acid sequence: CASSLGDGFYGYTF. Based on the CDR3 plus reference TRBV11-2 and TRBJ1-2, the full variable domain is EAGVAQSPRYKIIEKRQSVAFWCNPISGHATLYWYQQILGQGPKLLIQFQNNGVVDDSQLPKDRFSAERLKGVDSTLKIQPAKLEDSAVYLCASSLGDGFYGYTFGSGTRLTVV.

This clone was seen just once. In nucleotides, the CDR3 is TGCGCCAGCAGCTTGGTAGGGGGAGGCACTGAAGCTTTCTTT. Protein: CASSLVGGGTEAFF. This chain joins TRBV5-1 and TRBJ1-1; possible D gene TRBD1, 6 bases. The CDR3 loop spans 14 amino acids. Germline CDR1 and CDR2: SGHRS and YFSETQ. The germline V and J ends were trimmed by 0 bases and 4 bases, with 10 bases remaining between them.

The genes are TRBV2 and TRBJ2-7; D gene ambiguous. CDR1 is SNHLY, CDR2 FYNNEI, per germline. The CDR3 has 13 residues. Trimming removed 11 bases from V and 2 bases from J, with 16 bases in between. CDR3 loop: CAGTLGGTYEQYF. The DNA for the CDR3 is TGTGCCGGCACTCTAGGCGGAACCTACGAGCAGTACTTC.

This sequence joins TRBV27 and TRBJ1-2; 7 bases are a match to TRBD1. Germline CDR1 reads MNHEY; CDR2 reads SMNVEV (reference sequence). This CDR3 comprises 15 residues. The V segment lost 6 bases and the J segment 3 bases; nucleotides outside the gene matches: 10. CDR3 region: CASRPAEGADYGYTF. DNA for the CDR3: TGTGCCAGCAGACCGGCCGAGGGGGCCGACTATGGCTACACCTTC.

The CDR3 DNA follows: TGTGCCAGCAGCGAAGGCAGCCCGAACACTGAAGCTTTCTTT. Its protein is CASSEGSPNTEAFF. This chain joins TRBV9 and TRBJ1-1; no clear D. Germline CDR1 SGDLS, CDR2 YYNGEE. The CDR3 loop spans 14 amino acids. V lost 3 bases and J lost 1, with 10 bases in between.

The sample holds a few counts of this clone. The chain couples TRBV7-9 to TRBJ1-1; 8 nucleotides line up with TRBD1. This CDR3 contains 17 residues. Germline V CDR1 and CDR2: SEHNR, FQNEAQ (reference sequence). V gave up 5 bases and J gave up 0 bases; unmatched junction bases: 11. CDR3 region: CASSPTPRGLMNTEAFF. Here the CDR3 DNA reads TGTGCCAGCAGCCCGACCCCCAGGGGGCTTATGAACACTGAAGCTTTCTTT. The complete variable domain, with remaining parts taken from reference TRBV7-9 and TRBJ1-1, reads DTGVSQNPRHKITKRGQNVTFRCDPISEHNRLYWYRQTLGQGPEFLTYFQNEAQLEKSRLLSDRFSAERPKGSFSTLEIQRTEQGDSAMYLCASSPTPRGLMNTEAFFGQGTRLTVV.

This sequence joins TRBV7-9 and TRBJ2-5; TRBD2 agrees at 9 bases. With 2 bases clipped from V and 5 bases from J, the junction kept 6 bases outside the gene matches. CDR3 length equals 15 residues. The V gene's germline CDR1 is SEHNR and CDR2 FQNEAQ (reference sequence). CDR3 sequence reads: CASSLFGGGAETQYF. The CDR3 DNA sequence: TGTGCCAGCAGCTTATTTGGCGGGGGGGCGGAGACCCAGTACTTC.

This rearrangement joins TRBV6-1 to TRBJ1-6, with D possibly being TRBD1 (5 bases). The CDR3 covers 16 residues. The V and J ends lost 0 bases and 3 bases respectively, with 9 bases between them. Germline V gene data show CDR1 as MNHNS and CDR2 as SASEGT. CDR3 protein: CASSEAEGSYNSPLHF. CDR3 sequence (DNA): TGTGCCAGCAGTGAAGCGGAGGGGAGCTATAATTCACCCCTCCACTTT.

The genes are TRBV27 and TRBJ2-1, with 13 bases matching TRBD2. J was trimmed by 5 bases and V by 8 bases; bases with no gene match: 15. CDR1 is MNHEY and CDR2 is SMNVEV in the germline V gene (reference sequence). The CDR3 covers 18 residues. Here the CDR3 DNA reads TGTGCCAGCCGCCCAATAGGGACTAGCGGGGCCCACGACAATGAGCAGTTCTTC. Protein product: CASRPIGTSGAHDNEQFF.